This record looks at one TCR beta chain sequence and its context. Its antigen is still unknown. Library preparation for TCR beta used quantitative 5'-RACE with molecular barcodes. TCRdb re-called the 5' RACE reads with MiXCR, one entry per CDR3 protein. Of just over 350,000 distinct CDR3 sequences in the sample, roughly 20% are singletons; the top ten hold 13%. This entry comes from a study of CD8 T cells in ankylosing spondylitis. The study, taken as a whole, reports: A motif of 7 to 9 highly homologous TCR beta variants was seen as apparently characteristic of ankylosing spondylitis blood. Matched ankylosing spondylitis synovial fluid reportedly contained a significantly enriched population of disease-linked clones.

The V segment lost 3 bases and the J segment 1 base; nucleotides outside the gene matches: 2. The CDR3 loop spans 15 amino acids. The sequenced material came from blood, either unsorted or a sorted T cell fraction (not recorded which). This receptor was identified in a male donor with ankylosing spondylitis or in good health (not recorded which). V usage is TRBV12-3 or TRBV12-4 and J usage is TRBJ2-2, with 7 bases that match TRBD2. The CDR3 region has the DNA TGTGCCAGCAGTTTCCCTAGCGGGAACACCGGGGAGCTGTTTTTT. This encodes CASSFPSGNTGELFF.